The text below deals with one T cell receptor (beta chain). The antigen remains undetermined. At the DNA level, this CDR3 is encoded by other sequences in the same sample as well. Assay: immunoSEQ multiplex PCR; the TCRdb copy retains only in-frame clones and omits some. The sample consists of hundreds of thousands of clones, roughly 98% of them appearing once. Naive CD8 cells were CD45RO-negative, positively selected for CCR7, excluding terminally differentiated effector memory CD45RA+ cells. Those who donated, Caucasian adults without exception, all lived in Nashville, Tennessee. The V gene's germline CDR1 is SGHAT and CDR2 FQNNGV. The CDR3 has 16 residues. V was clipped by 1 base and J by 3 bases; unmatched bases: 4. The data stem from a study of shared clonotypes between healthy human individuals. Findings and caveats of the study: Rarefaction analysis demonstrated incomplete sorted-subset sequencing notwithstanding large depth. Of the naive CD4 clonotypes, about 5.4% were shared across a handful of donors.

The clonotype originates from a man younger than 45 in good health. Sample: naive CD8+ T cells sorted from blood. The J gene is TRBJ2-1, the V gene TRBV11-2, with 9 bases matching TRBD2. In nucleotides, the CDR3 is TGTGCCAGCAGCTTAGGGCCTAGCGGGATCTACAATGAGCAGTTCTTC. Translated: CASSLGPSGIYNEQFF.